These T cell receptor beta chains were read from a single sample in a study of human T cells and chemical hapten exposure. TCRdb reanalysed the RACE reads using MiXCR and keeps one entry per CDR3 protein. In the table there are about 360,000 distinct CDR3 sequences, approximately 4.4% of which are singletons. Sequencing used whole blood, obtained in connection with sensitization to the hapten diphenylcyclopropenone (DPC). These TCRs come from a woman in her fifties or sixties with alopecia areata. Some clones in this sample may be carry-over from other donors' samples. The CDR3 runs from the conserved cysteine through the conserved F or W.

V: TRBV4-1; CDR3: CASSQPGPFLDTIYF
V: TRBV7-6; CDR3: CASSLIGVGAGKGSPLHF
V: TRBV12-3/TRBV12-4; CDR3: CASSLAEYGYTF
V: TRBV10-3; CDR3: CATWDRGSYEQYF
V: TRBV10-3; CDR3: CASGTGDTDTQYF
V: TRBV2; CDR3: CASSEAGQRQVGEQYF
V: TRBV20-1; CDR3: CSARGLVAGRGRELFF
V: TRBV12-3/TRBV12-4; CDR3: CASKLARGSEKLFF
V: TRBV5-1; CDR3: CASSSSLGGGEQYF
V: TRBV14; CDR3: CASSQYRDSGSYNEQFF
V: TRBV11-2; CDR3: CASSLGIRASDTQYF
V: TRBV7-2; CDR3: CASSLGRGSTF
V: TRBV4-2; CDR3: CASSQDTGLATGEQFF
V: TRBV27; CDR3: CASSFQGGSYGYTF
V: TRBV2; CDR3: CASSRDRVTAGANVLTF
V: TRBV6-6; CDR3: CASSSGLAGGDAYEQYF
V: TRBV11-2; CDR3: CASSSPGHGRNTIYF
V: TRBV7-2; CDR3: CASSPAVQAYGYTF
V: TRBV6-2/TRBV6-3; CDR3: CASTLRLVADYNEQFF
V: TRBV6-6; CDR3: CASSYTGGSYEQYF
V: TRBV12-3/TRBV12-4; CDR3: CASSFVGRGISGGNTIYF
V: TRBV27; CDR3: CASGTGEGNEQFF
V: TRBV15; CDR3: CATSSRRANTEAFF
V: TRBV20-1; CDR3: CSAAVGAGNTIYF
V: TRBV24-1; CDR3: CATSDPKLAGENNEQFF
V: TRBV4-1; CDR3: CASSPLGRALAKNIQYF
V: TRBV10-1; CDR3: CASSGGGAGEKLFF